This T cell receptor (beta chain) was recovered during a study of shared clonotypes between healthy human individuals. Measured with immunoSEQ multiplex PCR; TCRdb has only the in-frame clones, and not every one. The data contain hundreds of thousands of clones, around four fifths of them singletons. Germline CDR1 reads SGHAT; CDR2 reads FQDESV (reference sequence). The V and J ends lost 0 bases and 6 bases respectively, with 19 bases between them. This CDR3 has 17 amino acids. The study enrolled healthy HIV-negative adults without recent acute infections or vaccinations as donors. All participating donors were Caucasian adults from Nashville, Tennessee.

The TCR comes from a woman younger than 45 in good health. The chain combines TRBV11-1 with TRBJ2-3; D might be TRBD1 or TRBD2, each matching 6 bases. The source material was memory CD4+ T cells sorted from blood. Subset in this sample: CD45RA-negative fraction. The DNA for the CDR3 is TGTGCCAGCAGCTTAGCGGCGGGGACACTCAGTTCTGATACGCAGTATTTT. This translates into CASSLAAGTLSSDTQYF. Full variable domain (remainder filled in from reference TRBV11-1 and TRBJ2-3): EAEVAQSPRYKITEKSQAVAFWCDPISGHATLYWYRQILGQGPELLVQFQDESVVDDSQLPKDRFSAERLKGVDSTLKIQPAELGDSAMYLCASSLAAGTLSSDTQYFGPGTRLTVL.